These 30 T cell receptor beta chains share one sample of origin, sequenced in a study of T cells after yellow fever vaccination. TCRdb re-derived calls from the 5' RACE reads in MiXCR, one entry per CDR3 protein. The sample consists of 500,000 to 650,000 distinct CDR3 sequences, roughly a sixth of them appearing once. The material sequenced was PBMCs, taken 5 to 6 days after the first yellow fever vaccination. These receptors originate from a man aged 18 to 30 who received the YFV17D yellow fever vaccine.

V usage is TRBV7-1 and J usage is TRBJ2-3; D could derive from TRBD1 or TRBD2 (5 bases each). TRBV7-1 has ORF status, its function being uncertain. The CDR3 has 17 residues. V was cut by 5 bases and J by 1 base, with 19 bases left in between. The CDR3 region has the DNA TGTGCCAGCAGCCCAGGGCTGCCCGGACTTCGCACAGATACGCAGTATTTT. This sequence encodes CASSPGLPGLRTDTQYF.

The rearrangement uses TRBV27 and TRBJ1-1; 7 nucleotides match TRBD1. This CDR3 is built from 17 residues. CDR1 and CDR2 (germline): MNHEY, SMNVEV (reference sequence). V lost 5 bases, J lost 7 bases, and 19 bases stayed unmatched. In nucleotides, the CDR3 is TGTGCCAGCAGTCCGCCGACAGGGACGACGGGGAAAGGTGAAGCTTTCTTT. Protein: CASSPPTGTTGKGEAFF.

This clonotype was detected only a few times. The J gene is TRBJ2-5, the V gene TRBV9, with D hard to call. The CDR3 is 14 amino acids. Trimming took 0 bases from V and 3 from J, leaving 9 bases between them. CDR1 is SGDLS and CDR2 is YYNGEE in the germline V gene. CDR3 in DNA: TGTGCCAGCAGCGTAGACGGGTGGGAAGAGACCCAGTACTTC. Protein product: CASSVDGWEETQYF.

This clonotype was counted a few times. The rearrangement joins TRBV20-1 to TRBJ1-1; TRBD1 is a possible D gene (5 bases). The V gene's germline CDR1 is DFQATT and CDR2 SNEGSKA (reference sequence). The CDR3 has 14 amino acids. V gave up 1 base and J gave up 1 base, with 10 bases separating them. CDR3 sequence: CSARAGSGNTEAFF. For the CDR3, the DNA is TGCAGTGCTAGAGCAGGGAGTGGGAACACTGAAGCTTTCTTT.

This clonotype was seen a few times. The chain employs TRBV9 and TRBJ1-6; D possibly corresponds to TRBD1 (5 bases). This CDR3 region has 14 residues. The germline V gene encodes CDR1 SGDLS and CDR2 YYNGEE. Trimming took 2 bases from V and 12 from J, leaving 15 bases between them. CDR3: CASSVGTPDGPLHF. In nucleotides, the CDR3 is TGTGCCAGCAGCGTCGGGACCCCGGACGGACCCCTCCACTTT.

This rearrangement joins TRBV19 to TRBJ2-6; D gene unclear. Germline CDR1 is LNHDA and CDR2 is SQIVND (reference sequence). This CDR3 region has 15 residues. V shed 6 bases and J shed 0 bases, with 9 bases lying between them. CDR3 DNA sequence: TGTGCCAGTAGAACAACAGACTCTGGGGCCAACGTCCTGACTTTC. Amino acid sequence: CASRTTDSGANVLTF.

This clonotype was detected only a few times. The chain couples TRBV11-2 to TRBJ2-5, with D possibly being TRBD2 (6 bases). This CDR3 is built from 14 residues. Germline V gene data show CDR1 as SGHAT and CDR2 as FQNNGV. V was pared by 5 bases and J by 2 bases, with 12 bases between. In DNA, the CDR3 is TGTGCCAGCAGCAAAGGACTACTTCAAGAGACCCAGTACTTC. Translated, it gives CASSKGLLQETQYF.

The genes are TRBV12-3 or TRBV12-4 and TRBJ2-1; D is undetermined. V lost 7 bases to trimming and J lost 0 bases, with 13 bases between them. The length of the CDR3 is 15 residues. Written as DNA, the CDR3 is TGTGCCAGCACCCCGGACGCGAGCTCCTACAATGAGCAGTTCTTC. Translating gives CASTPDASSYNEQFF.

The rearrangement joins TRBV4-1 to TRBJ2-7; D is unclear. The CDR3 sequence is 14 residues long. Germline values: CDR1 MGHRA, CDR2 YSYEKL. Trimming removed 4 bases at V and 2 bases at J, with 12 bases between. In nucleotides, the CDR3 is TGCGCCAGCAGCCCCCGAGCTTCCCCCTACGAGCAGTACTTC. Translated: CASSPRASPYEQYF.

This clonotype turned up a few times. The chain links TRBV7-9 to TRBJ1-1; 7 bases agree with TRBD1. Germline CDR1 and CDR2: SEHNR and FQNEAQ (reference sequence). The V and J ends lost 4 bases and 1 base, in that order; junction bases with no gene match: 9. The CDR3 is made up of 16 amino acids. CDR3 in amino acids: CASSWGTAPGNTEAFF. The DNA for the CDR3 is TGTGCCAGCAGCTGGGGGACAGCTCCCGGGAACACTGAAGCTTTCTTT.

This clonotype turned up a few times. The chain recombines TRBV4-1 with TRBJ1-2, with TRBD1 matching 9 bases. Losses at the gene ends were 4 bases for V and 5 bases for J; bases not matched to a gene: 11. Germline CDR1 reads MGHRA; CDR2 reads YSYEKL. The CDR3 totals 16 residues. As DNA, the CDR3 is TGCGCCAGCAGCCGAGAATCCCGGGACAGGGTATATGGCTACACCTTC. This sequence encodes CASSRESRDRVYGYTF.

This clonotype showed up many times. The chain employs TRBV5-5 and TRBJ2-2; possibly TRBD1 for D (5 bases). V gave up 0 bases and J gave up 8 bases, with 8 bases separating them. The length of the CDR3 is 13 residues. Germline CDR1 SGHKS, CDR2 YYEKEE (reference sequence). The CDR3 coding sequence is TGTGCCAGCAGCTTGGACAGGTGGGGGGAGCTGTTTTTT. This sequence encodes CASSLDRWGELFF.

The CDR3 loop reads CASSQDWVTSGYTF. CDR3 bases: TGCGCCAGCAGCCAAGATTGGGTAACGAGTGGCTACACCTTC. This sequence joins TRBV4-1 and TRBJ1-2; no clear D gene. The CDR3 loop spans 14 amino acids. Trimming pared 0 bases from V and 7 bases from J, leaving 12 bases between. CDR1 is MGHRA and CDR2 is YSYEKL in the germline V gene.

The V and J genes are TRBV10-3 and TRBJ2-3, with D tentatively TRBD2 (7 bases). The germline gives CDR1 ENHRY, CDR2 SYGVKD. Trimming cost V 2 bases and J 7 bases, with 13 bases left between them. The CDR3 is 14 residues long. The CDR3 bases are TGTGCCATCAGTGAGAGGGGGGGAGTATATACGCAGTATTTT. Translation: CAISERGGVYTQYF.

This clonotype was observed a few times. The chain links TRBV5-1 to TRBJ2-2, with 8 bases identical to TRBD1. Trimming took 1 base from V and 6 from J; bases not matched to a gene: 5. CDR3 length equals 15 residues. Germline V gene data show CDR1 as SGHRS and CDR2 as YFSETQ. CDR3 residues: CASSLTGGSAGELFF. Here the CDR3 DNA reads TGCGCCAGCAGCTTGACAGGGGGATCGGCCGGGGAGCTGTTTTTT.

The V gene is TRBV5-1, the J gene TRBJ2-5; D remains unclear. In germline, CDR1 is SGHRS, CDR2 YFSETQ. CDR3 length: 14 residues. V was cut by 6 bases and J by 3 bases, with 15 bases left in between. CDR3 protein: CASKRFQPEETQYF. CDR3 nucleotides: TGCGCCAGCAAGAGATTCCAACCAGAAGAGACCCAGTACTTC.

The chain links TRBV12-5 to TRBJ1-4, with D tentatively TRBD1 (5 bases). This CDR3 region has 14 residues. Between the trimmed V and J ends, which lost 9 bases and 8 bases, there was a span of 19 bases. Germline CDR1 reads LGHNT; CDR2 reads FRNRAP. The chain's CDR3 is CASREGTIKEKLFF. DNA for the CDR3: TGTGCTAGCCGGGAAGGGACGATTAAGGAAAAACTGTTTTTT.

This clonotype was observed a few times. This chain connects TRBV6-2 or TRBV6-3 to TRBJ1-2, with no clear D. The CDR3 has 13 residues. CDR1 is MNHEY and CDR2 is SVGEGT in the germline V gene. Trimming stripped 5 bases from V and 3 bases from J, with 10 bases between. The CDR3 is CASSRQADYGYTF. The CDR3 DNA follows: TGTGCCAGCAGTCGGCAGGCTGACTATGGCTACACCTTC.

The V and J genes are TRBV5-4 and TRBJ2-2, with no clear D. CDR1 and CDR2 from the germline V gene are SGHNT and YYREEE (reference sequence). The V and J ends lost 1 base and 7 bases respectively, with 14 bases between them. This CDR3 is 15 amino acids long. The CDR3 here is CASSLTQTQDGELFF. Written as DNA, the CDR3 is TGTGCCAGCAGCTTGACACAGACTCAGGACGGGGAGCTGTTTTTT. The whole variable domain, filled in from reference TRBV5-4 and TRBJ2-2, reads ETGVTQSPTHLIKTRGQQVTLRCSSQSGHNTVSWYQQALGQGPQFIFQYYREEENGRGNFPPRFSGLQFPNYSSELNVNALELDDSALYLCASSLTQTQDGELFFGEGSRLTVL.

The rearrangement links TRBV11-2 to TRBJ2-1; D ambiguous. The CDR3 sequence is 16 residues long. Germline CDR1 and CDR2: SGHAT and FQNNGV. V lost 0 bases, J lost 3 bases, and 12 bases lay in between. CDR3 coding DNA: TGTGCCAGCAGCTTAGATCACGTGGGGTTCTACAATGAGCAGTTCTTC. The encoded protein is CASSLDHVGFYNEQFF.

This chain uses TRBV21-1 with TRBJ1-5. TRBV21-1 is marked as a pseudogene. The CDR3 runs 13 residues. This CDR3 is CASSRPQLQPQHF. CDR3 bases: TGTGCCAGCAGCCGACCTCAACTCCAGCCCCAGCATTTT.

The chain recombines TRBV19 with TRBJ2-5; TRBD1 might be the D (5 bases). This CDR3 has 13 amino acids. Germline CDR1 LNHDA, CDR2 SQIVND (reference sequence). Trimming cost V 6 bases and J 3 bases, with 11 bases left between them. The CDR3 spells CASSRSREETQYF. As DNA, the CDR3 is TGTGCCAGTAGCCGGTCCAGGGAAGAGACCCAGTACTTC.

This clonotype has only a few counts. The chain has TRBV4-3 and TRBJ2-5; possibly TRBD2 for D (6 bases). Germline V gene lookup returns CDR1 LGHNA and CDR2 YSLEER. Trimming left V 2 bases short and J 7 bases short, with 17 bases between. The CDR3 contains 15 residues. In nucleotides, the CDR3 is TGCGCCAGCAGCCAATTCAGACTAGTCGGAGGGACCCAGTACTTC. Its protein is CASSQFRLVGGTQYF.

The CDR3 nucleotides read TGTGCCAGCAGATCAACTTCACGCGGACCCAACACCGGGGAGCTGTTTTTT. Translating it yields CASRSTSRGPNTGELFF. The chain recombines TRBV28 with TRBJ2-2; D remains unclear. Germline V gene sequence: CDR1 MDHEN, CDR2 SYDVKM. Trimming removed 6 bases at V and 2 bases at J, with 19 bases between. The CDR3 is 17 amino acids.

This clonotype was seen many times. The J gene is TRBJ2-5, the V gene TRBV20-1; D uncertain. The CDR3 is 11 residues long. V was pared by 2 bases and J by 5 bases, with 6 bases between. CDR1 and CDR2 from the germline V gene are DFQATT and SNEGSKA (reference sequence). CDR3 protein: CSARWGETQYF. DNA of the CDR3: TGCAGTGCTAGATGGGGTGAGACCCAGTACTTC.

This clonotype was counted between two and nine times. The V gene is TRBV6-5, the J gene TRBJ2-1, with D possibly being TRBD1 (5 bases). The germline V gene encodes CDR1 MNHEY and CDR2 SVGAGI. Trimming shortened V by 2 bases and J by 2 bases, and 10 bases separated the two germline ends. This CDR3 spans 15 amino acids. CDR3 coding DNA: TGTGCCAGCAGTTACGTAGGGGCGACCTACAATGAGCAGTTCTTC. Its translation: CASSYVGATYNEQFF.

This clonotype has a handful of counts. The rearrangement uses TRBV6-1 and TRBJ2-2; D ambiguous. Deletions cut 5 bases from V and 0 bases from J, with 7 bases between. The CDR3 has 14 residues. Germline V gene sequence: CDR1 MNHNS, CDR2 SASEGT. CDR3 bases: TGTGCCAGCAGTCCGGTAACGAACACCGGGGAGCTGTTTTTT. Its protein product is CASSPVTNTGELFF.

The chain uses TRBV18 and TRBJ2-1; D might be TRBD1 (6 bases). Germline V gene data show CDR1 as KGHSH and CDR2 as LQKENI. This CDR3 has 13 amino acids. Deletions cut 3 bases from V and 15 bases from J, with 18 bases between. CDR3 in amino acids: CASSPQDSPPGFF. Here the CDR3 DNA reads TGTGCCAGCTCACCGCAGGACAGCCCCCCGGGGTTCTTC.

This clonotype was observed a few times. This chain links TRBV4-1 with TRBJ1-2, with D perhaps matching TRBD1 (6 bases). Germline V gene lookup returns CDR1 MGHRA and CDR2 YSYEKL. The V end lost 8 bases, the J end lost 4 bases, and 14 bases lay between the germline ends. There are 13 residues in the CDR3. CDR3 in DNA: TGCGCCAGCCAAGCTGACAGGCTCTATGGCTACACCTTC. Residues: CASQADRLYGYTF.

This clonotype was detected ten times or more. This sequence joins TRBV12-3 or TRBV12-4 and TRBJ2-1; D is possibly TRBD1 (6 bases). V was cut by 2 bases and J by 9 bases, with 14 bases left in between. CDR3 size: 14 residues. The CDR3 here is CASSLRGGHLEQFF. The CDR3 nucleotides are TGTGCCAGCAGTTTAAGAGGGGGACACCTTGAGCAGTTCTTC.